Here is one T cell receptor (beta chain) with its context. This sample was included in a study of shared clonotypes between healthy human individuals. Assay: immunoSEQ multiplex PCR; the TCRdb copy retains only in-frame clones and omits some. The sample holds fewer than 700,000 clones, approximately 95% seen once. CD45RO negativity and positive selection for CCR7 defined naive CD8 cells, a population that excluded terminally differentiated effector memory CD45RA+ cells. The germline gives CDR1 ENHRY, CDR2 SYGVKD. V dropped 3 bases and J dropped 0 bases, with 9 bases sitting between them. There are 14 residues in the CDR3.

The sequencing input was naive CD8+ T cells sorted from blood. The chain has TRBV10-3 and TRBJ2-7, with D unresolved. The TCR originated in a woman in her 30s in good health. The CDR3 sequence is CAISEFQISYEQYF. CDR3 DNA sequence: TGTGCCATCAGTGAATTCCAGATCTCCTACGAGCAGTACTTC.